Shown below are 13 T cell receptor beta chains from a single sample sequenced in a study of CD8+ T cells in alopecia areata. Reverse transcription of extracted RNA yielded cDNA, which provided the sequencing template. Produced via immunoSEQ multiplex PCR; TCRdb's table is partial and in-frame only. The data contain about 150,000 clones, more than 45% of them singletons. The sample taken for sequencing was CD4+ T cells sorted from blood. These receptor sequences come from a human donor with alopecia areata.

The genes are TRBV29-1 and TRBJ1-1; 10 bases map to TRBD1. The CDR3 has 16 residues. Germline V gives CDR1 SQVTM, CDR2 ANQGSEA. V was pared by 3 bases and J by 3 bases, with 10 bases of the junction left unmatched. CDR3 coding DNA: TGCAGCGTTGATCCCGGACAGGGGGTGGGGTACACTGAAGCTTTCTTT. It yields the protein CSVDPGQGVGYTEAFF.

This sequence joins TRBV10-3 and TRBJ2-3, with 9 bases lining up with TRBD2. CDR3 length: 16 amino acids. The germline gives CDR1 ENHRY, CDR2 SYGVKD. V trimming: 4 bases; J trimming: 4 bases; junction bases outside the gene matches: 9. CDR3 nucleotides: TGTGCCATCAGTGTTCGGACTAGCGTGTGGGCAGATACGCAGTATTTT. This codes for CAISVRTSVWADTQYF.

The V call is TRBV7-2, the J call TRBJ2-2; D possibly corresponds to TRBD2 (5 bases). Germline-derived CDR1 and CDR2 are SGHTA and FQGNSA. V was trimmed by 3 bases and J by 1 base, leaving 9 bases between them. The CDR3 runs 15 residues. The CDR3 protein is CASSFGVRNTGELFF. CDR3 coding DNA: TGTGCCAGCAGCTTCGGGGTACGGAACACCGGGGAGCTGTTTTTT. Complete variable domain (other parts from reference TRBV7-2 and TRBJ2-2): GAGVSQSPSNKVTEKGKDVELRCDPISGHTALYWYRQSLGQGLEFLIYFQGNSAPDKSGLPSDRFSAERTGGSVSTLTIQRTQQEDSAVYLCASSFGVRNTGELFFGEGSRLTVL.

The chain joins TRBV30 to TRBJ2-5, with no clear D. The germline V gene encodes CDR1 GTSNPN and CDR2 SVGIG (reference sequence). The CDR3 runs to 12 residues. V was pared by 4 bases and J by 3 bases, with 9 bases between. In DNA form, the CDR3 reads TGTGCCTGGAACTTAGGGAAAGAGACCCAGTACTTC. It is translated as CAWNLGKETQYF.

This chain uses TRBV6-6 with TRBJ2-7; 12 bases align to TRBD1. The CDR3 loop spans 15 amino acids. Germline values: CDR1 MNHNY, CDR2 SVGAGI (reference sequence). J lost 9 bases, V lost 10 bases, and 16 bases had no gene match. The CDR3 coding sequence is TGTGCCATCAACCCGGGGGGGGACAGGGGGCCACTGCAGTACTTC. Translated, it gives CAINPGGDRGPLQYF.

The rearrangement joins TRBV29-1 to TRBJ1-2, with D possibly being TRBD1 (5 bases). This CDR3 region has 14 residues. Germline CDR1 SQVTM, CDR2 ANQGSEA. Trimming took 4 bases from V and 2 from J, leaving 14 bases between them. Written as DNA, the CDR3 is TGCAGCGTTGCTTCCCCGGGGGGGAACTATGGCTACACCTTC. Its protein is CSVASPGGNYGYTF.

This clone was seen a few times. J is TRBJ2-5 and V is TRBV10-3; weak D call: TRBD2 (6 bases). Germline CDR1 is ENHRY and CDR2 is SYGVKD. Trimming pared 10 bases from V and 5 bases from J, leaving 11 bases between. CDR3 size: 11 residues. CDR3 in amino acids: CATGEFETQYF. DNA of the CDR3: TGTGCCACGGGGGAGTTTGAGACCCAGTACTTC.

The genes are TRBV7-3 and TRBJ2-1, with 10 bases that match TRBD2. Germline CDR1 SGHTA, CDR2 FQGTGA. J gave up 9 bases and V 5 bases, and 10 bases lay outside the gene matches. The CDR3 length is 15 residues. As DNA, the CDR3 is TGTGCCAGCAGCCCGACTAGCGGGCCCAGTGGTGAGCAGTTCTTC. This encodes CASSPTSGPSGEQFF. The full variable domain, rest sourced from reference TRBV7-3 and TRBJ2-1, is GAGVSQTPSNKVTEKGKYVELRCDPISGHTALYWYRQSLGQGPEFLIYFQGTGAADDSGLPNDRFFAVRPEGSVSTLKIQRTERGDSAVYLCASSPTSGPSGEQFFGPGTRLTVL.

The rearrangement uses TRBV27 and TRBJ2-7, with D possibly being TRBD1 (6 bases). V lost 2 bases and J 5 bases, leaving 10 bases between the germline ends. Germline lookup yields CDR1 MNHEY and CDR2 SMNVEV (reference sequence). There are 13 residues in the CDR3. In nucleotides, the CDR3 is TGTGCCAGCAGTTTAACAGGGTTCGACGAGCAGTACTTC. It encodes CASSLTGFDEQYF.

The chain employs TRBV7-3 and TRBJ2-7, with TRBD2 matching 10 bases. The CDR3 has 13 residues. The V gene's germline CDR1 is SGHTA and CDR2 FQGTGA. V trimming: 4 bases; J trimming: 7 bases; junction bases outside the gene matches: 4. CDR3 DNA: TGTGCCAGCAGCTCACTAGCGGGACGGGAGCAGTACTTC. This encodes CASSSLAGREQYF.

The chain joins TRBV18 to TRBJ2-7; weak D call: TRBD2 (5 bases). The CDR3 runs to 15 residues. V was pared by 3 bases and J by 3 bases, with 15 bases between. Germline V gene lookup returns CDR1 KGHSH and CDR2 LQKENI. The CDR3 sequence: CASSPREGPGYEQYF. The CDR3 bases are TGTGCCAGCTCACCCCGGGAAGGGCCCGGCTACGAGCAGTACTTC.

This chain joins TRBV9 and TRBJ2-2; 7 bases fit TRBD2. V lost 1 base, J lost 1 base, and 1 base stayed unmatched. Germline V gene data show CDR1 as SGDLS and CDR2 as YYNGEE. There are 15 residues in the CDR3. CDR3 bases: TGTGCCAGCAGCGTAATAGCGGGGAACACCGGGGAGCTGTTTTTT. Translating it yields CASSVIAGNTGELFF.

This clone was observed once. The chain carries TRBV30 and TRBJ2-7; weak D call: TRBD1 (5 bases). Looked up from germline, CDR1 is GTSNPN and CDR2 is SVGIG (reference sequence). The CDR3 is made up of 13 amino acids. With 4 bases removed from V and 3 bases from J, the gap between germline ends came to 13 bases. The CDR3: CAWTTLDSYEQYF. DNA of the CDR3: TGTGCCTGGACGACCCTCGACAGCTACGAGCAGTACTTC.